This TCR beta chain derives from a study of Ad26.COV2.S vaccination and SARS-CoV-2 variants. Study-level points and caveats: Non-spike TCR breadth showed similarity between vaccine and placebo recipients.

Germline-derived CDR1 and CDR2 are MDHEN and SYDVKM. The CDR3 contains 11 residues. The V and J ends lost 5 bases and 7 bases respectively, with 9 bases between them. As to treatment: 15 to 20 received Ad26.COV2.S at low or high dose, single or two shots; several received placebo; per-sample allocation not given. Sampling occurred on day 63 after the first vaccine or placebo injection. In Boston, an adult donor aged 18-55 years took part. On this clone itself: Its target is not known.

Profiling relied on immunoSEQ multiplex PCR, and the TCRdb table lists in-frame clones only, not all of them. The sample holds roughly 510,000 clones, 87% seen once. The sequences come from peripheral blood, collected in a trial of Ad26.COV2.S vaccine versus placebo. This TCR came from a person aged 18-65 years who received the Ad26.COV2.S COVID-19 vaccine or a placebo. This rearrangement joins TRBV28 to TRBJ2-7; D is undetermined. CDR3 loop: CASSPPGEQYF. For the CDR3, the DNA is TGTGCCAGCAGTCCCCCTGGGGAGCAGTACTTC.